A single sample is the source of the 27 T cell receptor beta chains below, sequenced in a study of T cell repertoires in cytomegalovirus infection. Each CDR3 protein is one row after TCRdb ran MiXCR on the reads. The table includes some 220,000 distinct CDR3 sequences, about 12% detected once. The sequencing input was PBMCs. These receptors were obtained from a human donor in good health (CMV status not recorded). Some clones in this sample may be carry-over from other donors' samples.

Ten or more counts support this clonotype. In DNA form, the CDR3 reads TGTGCCACCCAGCTTACTGTAGCGGGTTACAATGAGCAGTTCTTC. This encodes CATQLTVAGYNEQFF. J is TRBJ2-1 and V is TRBV7-2; TRBD2 matches at 7 bases. This CDR3 is built from 15 residues. Germline V gene sequence: CDR1 SGHTA, CDR2 FQGNSA. The V and J ends lost 10 bases and 4 bases, in that order; junction bases with no gene match: 13.

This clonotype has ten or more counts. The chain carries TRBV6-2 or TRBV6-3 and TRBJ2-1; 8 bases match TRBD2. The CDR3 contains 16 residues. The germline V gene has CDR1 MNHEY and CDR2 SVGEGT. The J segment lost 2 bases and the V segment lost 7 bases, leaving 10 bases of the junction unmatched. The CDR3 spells CASIFSGEVAYNEQFF. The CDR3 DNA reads TGTGCCAGCATCTTTAGCGGGGAGGTTGCCTACAATGAGCAGTTCTTC.

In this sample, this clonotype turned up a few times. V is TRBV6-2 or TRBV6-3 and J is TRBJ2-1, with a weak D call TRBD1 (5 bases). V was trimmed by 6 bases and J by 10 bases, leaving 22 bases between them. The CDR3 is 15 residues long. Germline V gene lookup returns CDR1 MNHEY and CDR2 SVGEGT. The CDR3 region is CASSLQAPGAGEQFF. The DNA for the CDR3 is TGTGCCAGCAGCCTACAAGCCCCTGGGGCCGGCGAGCAGTTCTTC.

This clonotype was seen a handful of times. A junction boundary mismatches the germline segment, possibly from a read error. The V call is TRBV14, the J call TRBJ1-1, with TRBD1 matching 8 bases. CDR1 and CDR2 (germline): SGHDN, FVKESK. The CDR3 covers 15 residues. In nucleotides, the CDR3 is TGTGCCAGCAGCCGCCGACAGGGGTTGAAAACTGAAGCTTTCTTT. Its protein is CASSRRQGLKTEAFF.

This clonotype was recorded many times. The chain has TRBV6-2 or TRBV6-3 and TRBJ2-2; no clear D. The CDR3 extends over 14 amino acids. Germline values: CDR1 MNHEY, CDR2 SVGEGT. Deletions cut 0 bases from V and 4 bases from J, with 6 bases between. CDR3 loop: CASSYSGITGELFF. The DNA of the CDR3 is TGTGCCAGCAGTTACTCGGGTATCACCGGGGAGCTGTTTTTT.

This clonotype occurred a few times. The CDR3 here is CASSRQGGNGYTF. The CDR3 bases are TGTGCCAGCAGCCGACAGGGGGGAAATGGCTACACCTTC. The genes are TRBV6-6 and TRBJ1-2, with TRBD1 identical over 9 bases. V dropped 6 bases and J dropped 6; count of bases not matched to a gene: 5. Germline CDR1 MNHNY, CDR2 SVGAGI (reference sequence). The CDR3 consists of 13 residues.

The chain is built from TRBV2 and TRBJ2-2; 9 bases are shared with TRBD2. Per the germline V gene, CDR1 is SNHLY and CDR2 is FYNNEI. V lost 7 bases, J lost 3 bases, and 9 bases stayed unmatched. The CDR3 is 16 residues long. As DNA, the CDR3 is TGTGCCAGCATTTTCATAGCGGGAGAGGACACCGGGGAGCTGTTTTTT. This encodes CASIFIAGEDTGELFF.

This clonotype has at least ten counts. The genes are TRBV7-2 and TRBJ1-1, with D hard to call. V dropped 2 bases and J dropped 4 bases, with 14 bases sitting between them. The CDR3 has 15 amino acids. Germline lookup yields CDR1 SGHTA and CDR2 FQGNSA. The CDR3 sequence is CASSLLPGSSTEAFF. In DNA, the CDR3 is TGTGCCAGCAGCTTATTGCCGGGGTCAAGCACTGAAGCTTTCTTT.

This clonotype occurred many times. The CDR3, as DNA: TGTGCCAGCAGCTCTACAGGGGGCGATCCACAAGAGACCCAGTACTTC. This encodes CASSSTGGDPQETQYF. The chain links TRBV28 to TRBJ2-5; 9 bases are shared with TRBD1. This CDR3 spans 16 amino acids. Unmatched junction bases numbered 10, after V lost 6 bases and J lost 2 bases. Germline V gene lookup returns CDR1 MDHEN and CDR2 SYDVKM.

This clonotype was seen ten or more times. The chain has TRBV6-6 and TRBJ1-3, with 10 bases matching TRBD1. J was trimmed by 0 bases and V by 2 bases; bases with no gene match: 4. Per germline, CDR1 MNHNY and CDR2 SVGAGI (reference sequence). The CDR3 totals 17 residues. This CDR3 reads CASSYPGQGISGNTIYF. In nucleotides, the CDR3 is TGTGCCAGCAGTTACCCGGGACAGGGGATCTCTGGAAACACCATATATTTT.

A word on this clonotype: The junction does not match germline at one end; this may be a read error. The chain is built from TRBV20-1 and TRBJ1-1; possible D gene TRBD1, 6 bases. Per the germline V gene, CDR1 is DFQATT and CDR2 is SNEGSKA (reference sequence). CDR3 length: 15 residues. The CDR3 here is CSARSLRTGNTEALF. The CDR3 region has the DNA TGCAGTGCTAGATCCCTACGTACAGGGAACACTGAAGCTTTATTT.

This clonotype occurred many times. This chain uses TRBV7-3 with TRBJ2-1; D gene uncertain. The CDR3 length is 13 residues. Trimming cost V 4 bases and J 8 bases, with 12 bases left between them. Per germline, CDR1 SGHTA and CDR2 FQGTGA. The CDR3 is CASSSGSRDEQFF. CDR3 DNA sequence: TGTGCCAGCAGCTCGGGTAGTCGGGATGAGCAGTTCTTC. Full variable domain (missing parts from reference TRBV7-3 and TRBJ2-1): GAGVSQTPSNKVTEKGKYVELRCDPISGHTALYWYRQSLGQGPEFLIYFQGTGAADDSGLPNDRFFAVRPEGSVSTLKIQRTERGDSAVYLCASSSGSRDEQFFGPGTRLTVL.

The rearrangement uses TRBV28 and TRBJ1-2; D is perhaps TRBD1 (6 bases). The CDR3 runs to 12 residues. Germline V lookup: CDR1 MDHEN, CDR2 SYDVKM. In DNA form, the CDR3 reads TGTGTCGAGGGGGATATGAACTATGGCTACACCTTC. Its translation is CVEGDMNYGYTF.

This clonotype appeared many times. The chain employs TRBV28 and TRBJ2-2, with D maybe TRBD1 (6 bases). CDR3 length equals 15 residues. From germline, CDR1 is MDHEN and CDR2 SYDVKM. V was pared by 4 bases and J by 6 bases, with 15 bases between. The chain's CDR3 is CASSSVQGWSGELFF. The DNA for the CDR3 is TGTGCCAGCAGTTCCGTGCAGGGGTGGTCCGGGGAGCTGTTTTTT.

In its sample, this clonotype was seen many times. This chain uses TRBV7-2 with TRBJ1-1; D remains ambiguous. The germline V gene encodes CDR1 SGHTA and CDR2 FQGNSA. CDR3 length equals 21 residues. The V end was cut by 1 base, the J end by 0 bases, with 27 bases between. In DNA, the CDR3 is TGTGCCAGCAGCTTAGAGGCCCCGGGTTTGATCGGCCAACGGATGAACACTGAAGCTTTCTTT. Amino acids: CASSLEAPGLIGQRMNTEAFF.

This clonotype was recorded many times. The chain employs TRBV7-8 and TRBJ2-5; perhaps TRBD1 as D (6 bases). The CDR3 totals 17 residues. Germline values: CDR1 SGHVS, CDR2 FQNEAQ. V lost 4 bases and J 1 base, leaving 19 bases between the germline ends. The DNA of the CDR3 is TGTGCCAGCAGCTCTCCGGGACACCTGACTCTCCAAGAGACCCAGTACTTC. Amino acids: CASSSPGHLTLQETQYF.

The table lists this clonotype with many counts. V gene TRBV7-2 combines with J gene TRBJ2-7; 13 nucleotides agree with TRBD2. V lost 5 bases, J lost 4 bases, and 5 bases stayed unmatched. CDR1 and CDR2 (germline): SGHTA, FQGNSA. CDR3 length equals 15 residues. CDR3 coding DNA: TGTGCCAGCAGCCGAGGGACTAGCGGGATATACGAGCAGTACTTC. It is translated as CASSRGTSGIYEQYF.

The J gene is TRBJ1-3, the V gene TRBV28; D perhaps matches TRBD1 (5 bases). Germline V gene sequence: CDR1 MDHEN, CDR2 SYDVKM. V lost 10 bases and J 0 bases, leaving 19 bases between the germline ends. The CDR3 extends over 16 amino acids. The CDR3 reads CATRLGRRSSGNTIYF. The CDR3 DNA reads TGTGCCACCCGCCTGGGACGGCGGAGCTCTGGAAACACCATATATTTT.

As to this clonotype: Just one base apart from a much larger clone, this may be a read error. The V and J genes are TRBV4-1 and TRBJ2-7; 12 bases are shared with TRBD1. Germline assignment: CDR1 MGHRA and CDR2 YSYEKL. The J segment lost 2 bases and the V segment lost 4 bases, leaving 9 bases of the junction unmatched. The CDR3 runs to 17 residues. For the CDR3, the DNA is TGCGCCAGCAGCCTCACCGCGGGACAGGGGGCCGCCTACGAGCAGTACTTC. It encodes CASSLTAGQGAAYEQYF.

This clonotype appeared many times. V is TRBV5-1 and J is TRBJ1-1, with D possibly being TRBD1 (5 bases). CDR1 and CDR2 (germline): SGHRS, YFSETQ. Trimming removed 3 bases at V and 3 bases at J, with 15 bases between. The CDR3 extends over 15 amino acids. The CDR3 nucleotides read TGCGCCAGCAGCTCCGGATCCAGGGATTACACTGAAGCTTTCTTT. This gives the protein CASSSGSRDYTEAFF.

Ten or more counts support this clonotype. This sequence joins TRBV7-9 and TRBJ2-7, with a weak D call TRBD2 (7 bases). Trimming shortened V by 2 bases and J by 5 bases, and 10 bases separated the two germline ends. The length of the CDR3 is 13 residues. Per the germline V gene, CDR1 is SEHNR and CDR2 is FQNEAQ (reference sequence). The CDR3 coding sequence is TGTGCCAGCAGCTTAAGGGGGGGCCACGAGCAGTACTTC. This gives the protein CASSLRGGHEQYF.

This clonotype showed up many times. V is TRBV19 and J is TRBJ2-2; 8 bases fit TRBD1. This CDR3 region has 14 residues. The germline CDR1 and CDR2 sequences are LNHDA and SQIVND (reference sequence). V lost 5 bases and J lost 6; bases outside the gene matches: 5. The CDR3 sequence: CASSQQGAAGELFF. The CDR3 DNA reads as TGTGCCAGTAGTCAGCAGGGGGCGGCCGGGGAGCTGTTTTTT.

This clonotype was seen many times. The CDR3 protein is CASSAGQGTEAFF. The CDR3 coding sequence is TGTGCCAGCAGCGCGGGACAGGGGACGGAAGCTTTCTTT. The genes are TRBV7-2 and TRBJ1-1, with 10 bases matching TRBD1. The V gene's germline CDR1 is SGHTA and CDR2 FQGNSA. The CDR3 totals 13 residues. The trim removed 5 bases at V and 8 bases at J, leaving 5 bases unmatched.

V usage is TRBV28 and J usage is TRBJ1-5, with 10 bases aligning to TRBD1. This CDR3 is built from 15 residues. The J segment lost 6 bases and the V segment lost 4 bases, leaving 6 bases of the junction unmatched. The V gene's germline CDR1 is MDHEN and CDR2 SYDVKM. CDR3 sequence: CASSSRTGGVQPQHF. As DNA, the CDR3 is TGTGCCAGCAGTTCCCGGACAGGGGGAGTTCAGCCCCAGCATTTT.

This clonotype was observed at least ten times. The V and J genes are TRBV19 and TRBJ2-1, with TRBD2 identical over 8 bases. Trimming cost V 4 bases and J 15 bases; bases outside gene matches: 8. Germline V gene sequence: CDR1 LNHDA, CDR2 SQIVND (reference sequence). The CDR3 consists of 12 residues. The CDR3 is CASSTGLAGRFF. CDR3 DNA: TGTGCCAGTAGTACCGGACTAGCTGGTCGGTTCTTC.

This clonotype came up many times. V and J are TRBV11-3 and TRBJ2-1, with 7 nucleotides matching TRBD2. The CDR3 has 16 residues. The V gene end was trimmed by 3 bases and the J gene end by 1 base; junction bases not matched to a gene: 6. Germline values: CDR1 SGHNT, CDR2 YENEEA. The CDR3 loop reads CASSLGVSGSYNEQFF. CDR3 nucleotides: TGTGCCAGCAGCTTGGGTGTTAGCGGGTCCTACAATGAGCAGTTCTTC.

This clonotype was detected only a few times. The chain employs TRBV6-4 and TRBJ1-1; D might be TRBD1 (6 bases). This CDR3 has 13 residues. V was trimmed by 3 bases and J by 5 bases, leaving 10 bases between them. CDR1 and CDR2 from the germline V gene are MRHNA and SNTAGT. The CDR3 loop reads CASSEGTGTEAFF. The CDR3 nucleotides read TGTGCCAGCAGTGAGGGCACAGGGACTGAAGCTTTCTTT.